Presented here are 9 T cell receptor beta chains from one specimen sequenced in a study of Graves' ophthalmopathy and Graves' hyperthyroidism. The TCR beta CDR3 regions underwent amplification from RNA transcripts. HTBI-primed first-round RT-PCR preceded second-round multiplex PCR. TCRdb re-called the multiplex PCR reads through MiXCR, storing one row per CDR3 protein. The sample carries hundreds of thousands of distinct CDR3 sequences, about 38% recorded once. The sequenced sample consisted of peripheral blood. The origin of the receptors is an adult man with Graves' ophthalmopathy.

This clonotype was seen ten or more times. The genes are TRBV19 and TRBJ2-7; D is tentatively TRBD1 or TRBD2 (5 bases each). V was trimmed by 6 bases and J by 4 bases, leaving 10 bases between them. Germline values: CDR1 LNHDA, CDR2 SQIVND (reference sequence). The CDR3 runs 12 residues. The CDR3 sequence is CASSDRLYEQYF. CDR3 DNA: TGTGCCAGTAGCGACAGACTATACGAGCAGTACTTC.

This chain uses TRBV4-1 with TRBJ2-7; D uncertain. Germline assignment: CDR1 MGHRA and CDR2 YSYEKL. This CDR3 region has 15 residues. V lost 0 bases and J 1 base, leaving 10 bases between the germline ends. CDR3 region: CASSQDWYGSYEQYF. CDR3 bases: TGCGCCAGCAGCCAAGATTGGTACGGATCCTACGAGCAGTACTTC.

The J gene is TRBJ2-7, the V gene TRBV7-6; 9 bases match TRBD1. Germline V gene lookup returns CDR1 SGHVS and CDR2 FNYEAQ. V lost 5 bases to trimming and J lost 7 bases; unmatched junction nucleotides: 9. The CDR3 loop spans 14 amino acids. The chain's CDR3 is CASSQGQGLGEQYF. The CDR3 nucleotides read TGTGCCAGCAGCCAAGGACAGGGGTTGGGGGAGCAGTACTTC.

Worth noting for this clonotype: At one end the junction does not follow the germline gene, possibly because of a read error. CDR3 sequence: CASSQPTSGAAGELFF. In DNA, the CDR3 is TGCGCCAGCAGCCAACCGACTAGCGGGGCGGCCGGGGAGCTGTTTTTT. The chain joins TRBV7-2 to TRBJ2-2; 11 positions agree with TRBD2. There are 16 residues in the CDR3. Germline V gene sequence: CDR1 SGHTA, CDR2 FQGNSA.

This clonotype was recorded a few times. Germline is not matched at one junction end, which may reflect a read error. This chain links TRBV7-2 with TRBJ1-1; D is undetermined. This CDR3 is 14 amino acids long. CDR1 is SGHTA and CDR2 is FQGNSA in the germline V gene. The CDR3 region is CASTRGTVNTEAFF. In DNA, the CDR3 is TGCGCCAGCACGCGGGGTACGGTGAACACTGAAGCTTTCTTT.

This clonotype has ten or more counts. This chain joins TRBV7-2 and TRBJ1-6; TRBD1 agrees at 9 bases. V dropped 5 bases and J dropped 10; count of bases not matched to a gene: 9. Germline lookup yields CDR1 SGHTA and CDR2 FQGNSA. The CDR3 runs 15 residues. The CDR3 DNA reads TGTGCCAGCAGCCTCGCGGGACAGGGAATATCACCCCTCCACTTT. This encodes CASSLAGQGISPLHF.

This clonotype occurred many times. This rearrangement joins TRBV11-1 to TRBJ2-7; tentative D call: TRBD1 (6 bases). Germline CDR1 SGHAT, CDR2 FQDESV (reference sequence). This CDR3 region has 14 residues. V lost 5 bases and J 4 bases, leaving 15 bases between the germline ends. Here the CDR3 DNA reads TGTGCCAGCAGCATTGGCCGACAGGATTACGAGCAGTACTTC. Encoded protein: CASSIGRQDYEQYF. Full variable domain (missing parts from reference TRBV11-1 and TRBJ2-7): EAEVAQSPRYKITEKSQAVAFWCDPISGHATLYWYRQILGQGPELLVQFQDESVVDDSQLPKDRFSAERLKGVDSTLKIQPAELGDSAMYLCASSIGRQDYEQYFGPGTRLTVT.

Turning to this clonotype: One end of the junction varies from germline; a read error may be responsible. CDR3 DNA sequence: TGTGCCAGCAGTCCGGGGGGGGGGCAGGCCACTGAAGCTTTC. Translated: CASSPGGGQATEAF. The rearrangement uses TRBV25-1 and TRBJ2-6; TRBD2 matches 8 bases. Germline CDR1 MGHDK, CDR2 SYGVNS. The CDR3 sequence is 14 residues long.

The chain uses TRBV10-3 and TRBJ2-5; TRBD2 matches at 11 bases. Germline trimming cut 6 bases from V and 5 bases from J; bases unmatched to any gene: 5. The CDR3 spans 14 residues. Per germline, CDR1 ENHRY and CDR2 SYGVKD. The CDR3 DNA reads TGTGCCATCAGCACTGGACTAGCGGGTGAGACCCAGTACTTC. It specifies CAISTGLAGETQYF.